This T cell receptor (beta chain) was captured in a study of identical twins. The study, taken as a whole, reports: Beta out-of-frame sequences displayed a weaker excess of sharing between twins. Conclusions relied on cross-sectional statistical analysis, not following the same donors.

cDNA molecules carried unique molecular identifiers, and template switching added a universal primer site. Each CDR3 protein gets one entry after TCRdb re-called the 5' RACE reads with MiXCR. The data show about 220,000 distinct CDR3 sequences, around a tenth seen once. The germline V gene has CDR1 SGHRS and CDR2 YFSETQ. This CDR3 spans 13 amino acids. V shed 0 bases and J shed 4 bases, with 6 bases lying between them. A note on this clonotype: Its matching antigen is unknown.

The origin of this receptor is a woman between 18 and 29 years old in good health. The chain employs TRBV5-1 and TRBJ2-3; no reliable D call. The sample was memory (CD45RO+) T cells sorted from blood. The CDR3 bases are TGCGCCAGCAGCTTGGCAGTAGCAGATACGCAGTATTTT. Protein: CASSLAVADTQYF.